The T cell receptor (beta chain) under discussion was sequenced for a study of chemoradiotherapy in HPV16-positive cancers. Study information: Candidate HPV-specific clones and shared TCR motifs came from a couple of HPV16-positive patients. Study observations and caveats: Better recurrence-free survival went with HPV-responsive T-cell expansion in HPV16-positive patients. Candidate HPV-specific clones and E7-related TCR motifs grew in tumor during treatment.

Only a few counts were recorded for this clone. Its antigen is undetermined. This CDR3 is built from 12 residues. V lost 1 base, J lost 10 bases, and 5 bases lay in between. CDR1 and CDR2 (germline): SEHNR, FQNEAQ (reference sequence). The protocol was immunoSEQ multiplex PCR, while the TCRdb copy is restricted to in-frame clones and leaves out a portion. Seen here are some 24,000 clones, approximately 93% observed once, and the top ten hold 2.7%. This sequence joins TRBV7-9 and TRBJ1-6; D uncertain. Sample collection was performed from a patient who underwent chemoradiotherapy. This receptor was obtained from a human donor with HPV-associated anogenital cancer. In DNA, the CDR3 is TGTGCCAGCAGCTTAGACGACTCACCCCTCCACTTT. The encoded protein is CASSLDDSPLHF. Supplemented by reference TRBV7-9 and TRBJ1-6, the full variable domain reads DTGVSQNPRHKITKRGQNVTFRCDPISEHNRLYWYRQTLGQGPEFLTYFQNEAQLEKSRLLSDRFSAERPKGSFSTLEIQRTEQGDSAMYLCASSLDDSPLHFGNGTRLTVT.